A single sample is the source of the 13 T cell receptor beta chains below, sequenced in a study of blood T cell repertoires in COVID-19. Repertoires were generated with immunoSEQ multiplex PCR, while TCRdb's copy carries only in-frame clones and drops some. The sample records some 400,000 clones, roughly 91% being singletons. Source material: PBMCs or T cells enriched from blood (not recorded which). The source of these receptors is a woman under 40 who had recovered from COVID-19.

The chain is built from TRBV7-8 and TRBJ2-1; D might be TRBD2 (7 bases). Germline lookup yields CDR1 SGHVS and CDR2 FQNEAQ. The V end lost 5 bases, the J end lost 0 bases, and 14 bases lay between the germline ends. This CDR3 contains 16 residues. This CDR3 reads CASSRWGGASYNEQFF. The CDR3 nucleotides read TGTGCCAGCAGCCGGTGGGGGGGGGCCTCCTACAATGAGCAGTTCTTC.

The chain combines TRBV15 with TRBJ2-7; TRBD2 is a possible D gene (5 bases). Germline CDR1 LNHNV, CDR2 YYDKDF (reference sequence). V gave up 1 base and J gave up 0 bases, with 10 bases separating them. The CDR3 spans 15 residues. The CDR3 bases are TGTGCCACCAGCAGAGTCCTAGGGAGCTCCTACGAGCAGTACTTC. Residues: CATSRVLGSSYEQYF.

The V and J genes are TRBV6-5 and TRBJ1-1, with TRBD1 as a possible D gene (5 bases). The V end lost 4 bases, the J end lost 9 bases, and 9 bases lay between the germline ends. Germline V gene data show CDR1 as MNHEY and CDR2 as SVGAGI. The CDR3 runs to 11 residues. DNA of the CDR3: TGTGCCAGCAGTTCTAAGGGGAAAGCTTTCTTT. This codes for CASSSKGKAFF.

The rearrangement uses TRBV19 and TRBJ2-2; 12 bases map to TRBD2. Germline V gene lookup returns CDR1 LNHDA and CDR2 SQIVND (reference sequence). V shed 10 bases, J shed 6 bases, and the junction held 6 bases outside the gene matches. The CDR3 is 14 residues long. In DNA form, the CDR3 reads TGTGCCACTTCGACTAGCGGGGGAGCCGGGGAGCTGTTTTTT. It encodes CATSTSGGAGELFF.

The rearrangement links TRBV4-3 to TRBJ2-1, with 9 bases lining up with TRBD2. CDR1 and CDR2 (germline): LGHNA, YSLEER. The CDR3 is 19 residues long. V trimming: 0 bases; J trimming: 2 bases; junction bases outside the gene matches: 11. CDR3 in amino acids: CASSQDSPSGAQTYNEQFF. The CDR3 DNA is TGCGCCAGCAGCCAAGATTCTCCTAGCGGGGCGCAAACCTACAATGAGCAGTTCTTC.

V and J are TRBV24-1 and TRBJ1-5; D remains unclear. The CDR3 sequence is 14 residues long. V lost 1 base, J lost 4 bases, and 7 bases lay in between. From germline, CDR1 is KGHDR and CDR2 SFDVKD. CDR3 nucleotides: TGTGCCACCAGTGATTTAACACAGAATCAGCCCCAGCATTTT. Protein: CATSDLTQNQPQHF.

CDR3 in amino acids: CASSPETDTEAFF. CDR3 in DNA: TGTGCCAGCAGTCCAGAGACAGACACTGAAGCTTTCTTT. V is TRBV28 and J is TRBJ1-1; possible D gene TRBD1, 5 bases. V gave up 5 bases and J gave up 3 bases, with 10 bases separating them. The CDR3 is made up of 13 amino acids. Germline V gives CDR1 MDHEN, CDR2 SYDVKM.

The J gene is TRBJ2-6, the V gene TRBV20-1, with 15 nucleotides matching TRBD2. Germline values: CDR1 DFQATT, CDR2 SNEGSKA (reference sequence). V trimming: 3 bases; J trimming: 2 bases; junction bases outside the gene matches: 5. The CDR3 is 18 amino acids. CDR3 sequence (DNA): TGCAGTGCTAGTGCCGGACTAGCGGGAGGGACTGGGGCCAACGTCCTGACTTTC. Amino acids: CSASAGLAGGTGANVLTF.

This chain uses TRBV18 with TRBJ1-1; unclear D gene. The CDR3 covers 13 residues. V lost 4 bases and J 1 base, leaving 7 bases between the germline ends. Germline CDR1 reads KGHSH; CDR2 reads LQKENI. This chain's CDR3 is CASSRQENTEAFF. DNA for the CDR3: TGTGCCAGCTCACGACAAGAGAACACTGAAGCTTTCTTT.

This sequence joins TRBV27 and TRBJ2-2; 8 bases align to TRBD1. With V trimmed by 3 bases and J by 0 bases, 12 bases remained unmatched. Germline CDR1 and CDR2: MNHEY and SMNVEV (reference sequence). The CDR3 totals 19 residues. CDR3 sequence: CASSFSRQGRRANTGELFF. As DNA, the CDR3 is TGTGCCAGCAGTTTCTCCCGACAGGGGCGAAGGGCGAACACCGGGGAGCTGTTTTTT.

A few counts support this clone. V usage is TRBV14 and J usage is TRBJ2-6, with unresolved D. The CDR3 is 13 residues long. Trimming took off 3 bases at V and 6 bases at J, with 6 bases between the two ends. Germline V gene lookup returns CDR1 SGHDN and CDR2 FVKESK. The CDR3 DNA reads as TGTGCCAGCAGCCATGAACAGGCCAACGTCCTGACTTTC. It codes for CASSHEQANVLTF.

This rearrangement joins TRBV6-2 or TRBV6-3 to TRBJ2-1, with D perhaps matching TRBD2 (6 bases). V shed 5 bases and J shed 5 bases, with 13 bases lying between them. Germline values: CDR1 MNHEY, CDR2 SVGEGT. This CDR3 spans 14 amino acids. CDR3: CASSRPGLNNEQFF. The CDR3 coding sequence is TGTGCCAGCAGTCGCCCGGGACTCAACAATGAGCAGTTCTTC.

This rearrangement joins TRBV6-5 to TRBJ2-7; 7 nucleotides agree with TRBD1. CDR1 and CDR2 (germline): MNHEY, SVGAGI. V trimming: 7 bases; J trimming: 2 bases; junction bases outside the gene matches: 8. CDR3 length: 14 residues. The CDR3 loop is CASITYRGTYEQYF. The DNA of the CDR3 is TGTGCCAGCATTACGTACAGGGGCACCTACGAGCAGTACTTC.